Listed below are T cell receptor beta chains from one sample, sequenced in a study of blood T cell repertoires in COVID-19. Some clones are missing from TCRdb's copy, which holds only in-frame ones; the method was immunoSEQ multiplex PCR. The table has 350,000 to 400,000 clones, more than 75% seen once. The sample taken for sequencing was PBMCs or T cells enriched from blood (not recorded which). The receptors stem from a woman under 30 who had recovered from COVID-19. Each CDR3 is given without its conserved first and last residue. Each record gives: CDR3 length, J gene, V gene, CDR3 protein.

len: 14
j_gene: TRBJ2-7
v_gene: TRBV2
CDR3aa: ASSFGTYSSSYEQY

len: 15
j_gene: TRBJ2-7
v_gene: TRBV12-5
CDR3aa: ASGLVLSGQGTHEQY

len: 11
j_gene: TRBJ1-5
v_gene: TRBV7-3
CDR3aa: ASSSTANQPQH

len: 11
j_gene: TRBJ1-1
v_gene: TRBV6-5
CDR3aa: ASSWTGNTEAF

len: 12
j_gene: TRBJ2-7
v_gene: TRBV19
CDR3aa: ASSIRDGGYEQY

len: 15
j_gene: TRBJ2-1
v_gene: TRBV21-1
CDR3aa: ASSKVRLAGPYNEQF

len: 13
j_gene: TRBJ1-1
v_gene: TRBV7-9
CDR3aa: ASSSPNTRDREAF

len: 13
j_gene: TRBJ1-4
v_gene: TRBV4-1
CDR3aa: ASSQTGGTNEKLF

len: 8
j_gene: TRBJ2-7
v_gene: TRBV20-1
CDR3aa: SARDREQY

len: 11
j_gene: TRBJ1-5
v_gene: TRBV3-1/TRBV3-2
CDR3aa: ASSLGQYQPQH

len: 12
j_gene: TRBJ1-3
v_gene: TRBV9
CDR3aa: ASSVVAGSNTIY

len: 12
j_gene: TRBJ1-1
v_gene: TRBV5-1
CDR3aa: ASSLETGGTEAF

len: 11
j_gene: TRBJ1-1
v_gene: TRBV19
CDR3aa: ASSISGNNEAF

len: 12
j_gene: TRBJ2-7
v_gene: TRBV11-3
CDR3aa: ASSFGTGPYEQY

len: 9
j_gene: TRBJ2-7
v_gene: TRBV1
CDR3aa: TSSSLREQY

len: 14
j_gene: TRBJ1-4
v_gene: TRBV4-3
CDR3aa: ASSQDLGATNEKLF

len: 13
j_gene: TRBJ1-2
v_gene: TRBV7-9
CDR3aa: ASSLGTGGNNGYT

len: 12
j_gene: TRBJ1-5
v_gene: TRBV5-6
CDR3aa: ASSADGGLGPQH

len: 11
j_gene: TRBJ2-4
v_gene: TRBV4-2
CDR3aa: ASSREGVGIQY

len: 13
j_gene: TRBJ2-1
v_gene: TRBV9
CDR3aa: ASSFSGGAYNEQF

len: 11
j_gene: TRBJ2-7
v_gene: TRBV5-1
CDR3aa: ASRGTGLGEQY

len: 13
j_gene: TRBJ2-3
v_gene: TRBV7-2
CDR3aa: ASSLFPAGTDTQY

len: 12
j_gene: TRBJ1-2
v_gene: TRBV7-9
CDR3aa: ASSPTGGADGYT

len: 14
j_gene: TRBJ1-6
v_gene: TRBV19
CDR3aa: ASTAGGSSYNSPLH

len: 12
j_gene: TRBJ1-1
v_gene: TRBV30
CDR3aa: AWSVPGLVTEAF